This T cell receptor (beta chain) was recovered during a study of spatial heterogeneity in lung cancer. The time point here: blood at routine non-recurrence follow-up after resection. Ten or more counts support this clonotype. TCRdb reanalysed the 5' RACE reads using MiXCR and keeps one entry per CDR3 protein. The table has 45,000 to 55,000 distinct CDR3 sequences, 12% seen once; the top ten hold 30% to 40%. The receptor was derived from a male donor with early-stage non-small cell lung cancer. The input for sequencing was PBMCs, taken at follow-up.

The CDR3 spells CASSSPGRTYEQYF. CDR3 sequence (DNA): TGTGCCAGCAGCTCACCGGGGCGAACCTACGAGCAGTACTTC. The chain joins TRBV28 to TRBJ2-7, with D perhaps assigned TRBD1 or TRBD2 (5 bases each). CDR3 size: 14 residues. CDR1 and CDR2 from the germline V gene are MDHEN and SYDVKM. The germline V and J ends were trimmed by 6 bases and 2 bases, with 14 bases remaining between them.